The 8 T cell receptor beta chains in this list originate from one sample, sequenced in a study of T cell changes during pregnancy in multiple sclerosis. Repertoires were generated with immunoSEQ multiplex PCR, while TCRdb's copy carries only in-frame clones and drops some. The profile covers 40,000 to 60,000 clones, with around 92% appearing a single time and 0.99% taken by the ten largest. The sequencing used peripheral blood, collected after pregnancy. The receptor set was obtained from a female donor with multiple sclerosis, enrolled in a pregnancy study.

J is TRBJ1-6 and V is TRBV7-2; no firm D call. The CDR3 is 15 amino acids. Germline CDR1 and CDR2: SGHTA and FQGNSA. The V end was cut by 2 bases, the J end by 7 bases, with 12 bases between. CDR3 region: CASSLIQAPNSPLHF. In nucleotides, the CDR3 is TGTGCCAGCAGCTTAATCCAGGCCCCAAATTCACCCCTCCACTTT.

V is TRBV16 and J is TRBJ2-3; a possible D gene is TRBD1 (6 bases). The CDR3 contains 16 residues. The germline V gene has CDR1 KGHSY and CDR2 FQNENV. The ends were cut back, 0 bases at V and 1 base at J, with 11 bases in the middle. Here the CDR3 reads CASSQSTGQRTDTQYF. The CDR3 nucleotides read TGTGCCAGCAGCCAATCTACCGGACAGCGCACAGATACGCAGTATTTT.

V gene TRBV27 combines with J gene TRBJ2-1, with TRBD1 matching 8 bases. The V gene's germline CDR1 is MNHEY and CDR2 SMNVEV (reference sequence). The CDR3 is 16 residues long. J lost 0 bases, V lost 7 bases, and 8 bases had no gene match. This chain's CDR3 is CASTAQGAYSYNEQFF. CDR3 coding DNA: TGTGCCAGCACTGCTCAGGGGGCTTACTCCTACAATGAGCAGTTCTTC.

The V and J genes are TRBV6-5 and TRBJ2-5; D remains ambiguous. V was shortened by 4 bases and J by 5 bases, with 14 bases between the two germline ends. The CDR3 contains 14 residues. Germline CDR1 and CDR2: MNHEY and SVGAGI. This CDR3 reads CASSFQERSETQYF. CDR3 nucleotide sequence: TGTGCCAGCAGTTTCCAGGAACGCTCTGAGACCCAGTACTTC.

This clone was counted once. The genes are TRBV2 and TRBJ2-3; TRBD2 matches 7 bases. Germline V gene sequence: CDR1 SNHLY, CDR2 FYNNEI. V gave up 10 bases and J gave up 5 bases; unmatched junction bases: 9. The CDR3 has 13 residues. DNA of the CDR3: TGTGCCACCATAGCGGGCACAAGAGATACGCAGTATTTT. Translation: CATIAGTRDTQYF.

The DNA of the CDR3 is TGTGCCAGCAGCCCTGACAGGGAAACCCCCAATCAGCCCCAGCATTTT. Its protein is CASSPDRETPNQPQHF. V is TRBV4-2 and J is TRBJ1-5; TRBD1 matches at 7 bases. V lost 4 bases to trimming and J lost 3 bases; unmatched junction nucleotides: 9. The germline V gene has CDR1 LGHNA and CDR2 YNFKEQ. The CDR3 has 16 residues.

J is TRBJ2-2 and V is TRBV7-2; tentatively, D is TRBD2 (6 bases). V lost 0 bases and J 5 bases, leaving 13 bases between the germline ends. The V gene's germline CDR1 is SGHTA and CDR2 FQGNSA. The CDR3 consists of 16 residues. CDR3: CASSLARAGGTGELFF. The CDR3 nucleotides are TGTGCCAGCAGCTTAGCGCGAGCGGGCGGGACCGGGGAGCTGTTTTTT.

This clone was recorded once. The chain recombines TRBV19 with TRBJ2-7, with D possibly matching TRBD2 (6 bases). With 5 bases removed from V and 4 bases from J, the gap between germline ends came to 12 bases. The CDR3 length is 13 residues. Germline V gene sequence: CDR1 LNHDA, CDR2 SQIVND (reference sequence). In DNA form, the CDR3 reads TGTGCCAGTAGTTGGGGAGGAGAGTACGAGCAGTACTTC. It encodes CASSWGGEYEQYF. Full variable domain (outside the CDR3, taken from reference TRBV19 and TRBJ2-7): DGGITQSPKYLFRKEGQNVTLSCEQNLNHDAMYWYRQDPGQGLRLIYYSQIVNDFQKGDIAEGYSVSREKKESFPLTVTSAQKNPTAFYLCASSWGGEYEQYFGPGTRLTVT.